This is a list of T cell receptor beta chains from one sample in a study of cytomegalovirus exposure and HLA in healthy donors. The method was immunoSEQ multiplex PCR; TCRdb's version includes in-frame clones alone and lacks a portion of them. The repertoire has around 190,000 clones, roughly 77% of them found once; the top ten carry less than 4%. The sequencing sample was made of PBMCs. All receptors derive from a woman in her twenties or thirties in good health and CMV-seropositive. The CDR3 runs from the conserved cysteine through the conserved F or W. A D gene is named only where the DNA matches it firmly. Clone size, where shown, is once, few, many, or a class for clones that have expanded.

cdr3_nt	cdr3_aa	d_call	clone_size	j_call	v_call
TGCGCCAGCAGCGTCGGTGATACGCGCCACGAGCAGTACTTC	CASSVGDTRHEQYF	-	few	TRBJ2-7	TRBV5-1
TGTGCCAGTAGTAGCGGGACCACCACAGATACGCAGTATTTT	CASSSGTTTDTQYF	-	-	TRBJ2-3	TRBV19
TGTGCCAGCAGCCTCAGCGGGAGTATCTACAATGAGCAGTTCTTC	CASSLSGSIYNEQFF	TRBD2	-	TRBJ2-1	TRBV14
TGTGCCAGCAGCTTACCCCAGGACAGGGAAGGGGGCTACACCTTC	CASSLPQDREGGYTF	TRBD1	once	TRBJ1-2	TRBV7-9
TGTGCCAGCAGCCTAGACCCGGGACAGGGCACCACTGAAGCTTTCTTT	CASSLDPGQGTTEAFF	TRBD1	few	TRBJ1-1	TRBV11-3
TGTGCCAGCAGTAGCGGGATTGGCACCGGGGAGCTGTTTTTT	CASSSGIGTGELFF	TRBD2	-	TRBJ2-2	TRBV9
TGTGCCAGTAGCTCCGCCACGACAGCCCAAGAGACCCAGTACTTC	CASSSATTAQETQYF	-	-	TRBJ2-5	TRBV19
TGTGCCAGTAGTACGGGTCGACTAGCGGGACTACAAGAGACCCAGTACTTC	CASSTGRLAGLQETQYF	TRBD2	-	TRBJ2-5	TRBV19
TGTGCCAGCTCACTTCGACAGTCCGGAAACACCATATATTTT	CASSLRQSGNTIYF	-	-	TRBJ1-3	TRBV28
TGTGCCAGCAGCTTAGTGACAGGAGGCGCCTATGGCTACACCTTC	CASSLVTGGAYGYTF	-	-	TRBJ1-2	TRBV7-9
TGCGCCAGCAGCCAAGATCTGGGCGTGTCGTACGAGCAGTACTTC	CASSQDLGVSYEQYF	-	-	TRBJ2-7	TRBV4-1
TGTGCCAGCAGCTTAGGACAGGGGCGTACTGAAGCTTTCTTT	CASSLGQGRTEAFF	TRBD1	-	TRBJ1-1	TRBV7-9
TGTGCCAGCAGTGACCGGGACAGGGGAAATTATGGCTACACCTTC	CASSDRDRGNYGYTF	TRBD1	few	TRBJ1-2	TRBV27
TGTGCCAGTAGTGGAGGCGTTAGCTCTGGGGCCAACGTCCTGACTTTC	CASSGGVSSGANVLTF	-	-	TRBJ2-6	TRBV19
TGTGCCAGCACCGAGACTAGCGGGAGCACAGATACGCAGTATTTT	CASTETSGSTDTQYF	TRBD2	once	TRBJ2-3	TRBV9
TGCGCCAGCAGCTCTTTCCCCCGGGAGGAAGCCTACGAGCAGTACTTC	CASSSFPREEAYEQYF	TRBD2	-	TRBJ2-7	TRBV5-1
TGTGCCAGCAGTTTAGACCGGGTCAGTTATGGCTACACCTTC	CASSLDRVSYGYTF	-	-	TRBJ1-2	TRBV28
TGCAGCGTCCCTTCCGGTCCTCGCACAGATACGCAGTATTTT	CSVPSGPRTDTQYF	-	-	TRBJ2-3	TRBV29-1
TGTGCCAGCAGCGCCAGGGGCAGCCATGCGGAAAAACTGTTTTTT	CASSARGSHAEKLFF	-	-	TRBJ1-4	TRBV9
TGTGCCAGCAGCTTTGGGGCTAGCGGGAGCATTGGAGAGACCCAGTACTTC	CASSFGASGSIGETQYF	TRBD2	once	TRBJ2-5	TRBV9
TGTGCTAGTGGCTTAGCGGGAGCTGGGAATACGCAGTATTTT	CASGLAGAGNTQYF	TRBD2	-	TRBJ2-3	TRBV12-5
TGCGCCAGCAGCCAAGATAAAAGGGGGGGGGCTGGCTACACCTTC	CASSQDKRGGAGYTF	-	-	TRBJ1-2	TRBV4-1
TGTGCCAGCAGTTACTCGTCAGGGCACGAGCAGTACTTC	CASSYSSGHEQYF	-	-	TRBJ2-7	TRBV6-5
TGCGCCAGCAGCCCTGGACTAGCGGGAGATACGCAGTATTTT	CASSPGLAGDTQYF	TRBD2	-	TRBJ2-3	TRBV5-1
TGTGCCAGCAGTTTAACTAGCGGGAGCTACGAGCAGTACTTC	CASSLTSGSYEQYF	TRBD2	once	TRBJ2-7	TRBV28